In its sample, the clone carrying this T cell receptor beta chain was seen once. Its specificity is not known. As processed by the authors: A productive frequency of 2.59 x 10-5 was the lowest detectable. Generated by immunoSEQ multiplex PCR, the TCRdb table keeps only in-frame clones and is missing some. V and J calls and clone size are given by that table; D and trimming were obtained from the DNA. The data contain almost 30,000 clones, more than 60% of them singletons. This entry comes from a study of STAT5B mutations in CD4+ large granular lymphocyte leukemia. Study-level background: The CDR3 'QG' motif was associated with a particular HLA allele among healthy donors. Whole-study findings and limits: No patients shared main leukemic clonotypes, though around 27% appeared at low frequency elsewhere.

Germline CDR1 and CDR2: SEHNR and FQNEAQ (reference sequence). Trimming left V 2 bases short and J 2 bases short, with 9 bases between. The CDR3 is 14 amino acids. Sequencing used CD4+ T cells from blood buffy coats. This sequence was found in a human donor in good health. The chain uses TRBV7-9 and TRBJ1-1; D gene ambiguous. The CDR3 DNA follows: TGTGCCAGCAGCTTATACTCCGGTAACACTGAAGCTTTCTTT. Translation gives CASSLYSGNTEAFF.